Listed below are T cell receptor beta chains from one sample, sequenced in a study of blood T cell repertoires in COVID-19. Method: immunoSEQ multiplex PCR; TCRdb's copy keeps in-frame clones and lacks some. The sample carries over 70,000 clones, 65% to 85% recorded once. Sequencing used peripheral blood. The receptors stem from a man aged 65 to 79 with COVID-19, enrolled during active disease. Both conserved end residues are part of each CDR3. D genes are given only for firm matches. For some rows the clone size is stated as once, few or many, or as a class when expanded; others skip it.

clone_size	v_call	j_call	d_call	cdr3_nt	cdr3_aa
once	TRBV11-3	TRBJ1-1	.	TGTGCCGGCAGCTTAGGACAGACGAACACTGAAGCTTTCTTT	CAGSLGQTNTEAFF
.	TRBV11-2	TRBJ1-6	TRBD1	TGTGCCAGCAGAATCCAGGGGGATAATTCACCCCTCCACTTT	CASRIQGDNSPLHF
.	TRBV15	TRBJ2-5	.	TGTGCCACCAGCAGAGATCGCCGGGAGACCCAGTACTTC	CATSRDRRETQYF
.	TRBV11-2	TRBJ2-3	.	TGTGCCAGCAGCTTTGGACAGCCCCACACAGATACGCAGTATTTT	CASSFGQPHTDTQYF
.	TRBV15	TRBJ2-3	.	TGTGCCACCAGCAGAGATAGACGGCACAGTAGGACAGATACGCAGTATTTT	CATSRDRRHSRTDTQYF
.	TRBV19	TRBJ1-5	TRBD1	TGTGCCAGCGGACAGGGGTATAGGCCCCAGCATTTT	CASGQGYRPQHF
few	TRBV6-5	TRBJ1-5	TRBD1	TGTGCCAGCACCTCGACAGGGATAGGGAGCCAGCCCCAGCATTTT	CASTSTGIGSQPQHF
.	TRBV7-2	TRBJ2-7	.	TGTGCCAGCAGCTTATCGGTCAAATACGAGCAGTACTTC	CASSLSVKYEQYF
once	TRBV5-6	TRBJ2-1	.	TGTGCCAGCAGCTTTAGCGGAGGCTCCTACAATGAGCAGTTCTTC	CASSFSGGSYNEQFF
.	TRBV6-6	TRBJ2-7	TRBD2	TGTGCCACCCTCCAGCGGGGGGGCTCCTACGAGCAGTACTTC	CATLQRGGSYEQYF
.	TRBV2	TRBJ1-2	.	TGTGCCAGCAGCCCGGGAGCAGACCCCTATGGCTACACCTTC	CASSPGADPYGYTF
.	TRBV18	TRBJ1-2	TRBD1	TGTGCCAGCTCACCAGGGACAGGGCCGAACTATGGCTACACCTTC	CASSPGTGPNYGYTF
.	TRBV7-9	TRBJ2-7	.	TGTGCCAGCAGCCGGTTAGCAGGACAGAACTACGAGCAGTACTTC	CASSRLAGQNYEQYF
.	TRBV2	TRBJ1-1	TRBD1	TGTGCCAGCACTTTTGAAGGGGGCGCGATGACTGAAGCTTTCTTT	CASTFEGGAMTEAFF
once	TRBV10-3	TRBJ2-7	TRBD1	TGTGCCATCAGTGGGAGACAGGGGAGAGGGTACGAGCAGTACTTC	CAISGRQGRGYEQYF
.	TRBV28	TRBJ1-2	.	TGTGCCAGCAGTTTAGCAGGGGCCGGCTCCTACTATGGCTACACCTTC	CASSLAGAGSYYGYTF
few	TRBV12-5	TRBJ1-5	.	TGTGCTAGTGTTGACAGTAATAGCAATCAGCCCCAGCATTTT	CASVDSNSNQPQHF
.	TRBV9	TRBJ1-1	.	TGTGCCAGCAGCGTAAACAGGAACACTGAAGCTTTCTTT	CASSVNRNTEAFF
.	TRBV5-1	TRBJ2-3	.	TGCGCCAGCAGCTTCGGACAAGGCACAGATACGCAGTATTTT	CASSFGQGTDTQYF
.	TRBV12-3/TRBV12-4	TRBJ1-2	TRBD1	TGTGCCAGCAGTCAGGACAGGGTTTTTGGCTACACCTTC	CASSQDRVFGYTF
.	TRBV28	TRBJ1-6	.	TGTGCCAGCAGTCCCCCGGGGGGTATTGATTCACCCCTCCACTTT	CASSPPGGIDSPLHF
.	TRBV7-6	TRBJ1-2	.	TGTGCCAGCAGCTTAGATTCAGGAGGGACTAACTATGGCTACACCTTC	CASSLDSGGTNYGYTF
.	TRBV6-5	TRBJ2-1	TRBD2	TGTGCCAGCAGTCCACCGGGACTAGCGGGGGGGTTTCTGTTCTTC	CASSPPGLAGGFLFF
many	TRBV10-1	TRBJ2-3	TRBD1	TGCGCCAGCAGTGATCTTAGGGGACAGGGATCAGATACGCAGTATTTT	CASSDLRGQGSDTQYF
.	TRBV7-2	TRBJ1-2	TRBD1	TGTGCCAGCAGCCACGGGACAGACTATGGCTACACCTTC	CASSHGTDYGYTF
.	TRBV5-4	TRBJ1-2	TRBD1	TGTGCCAGCAGCCCACAGTCCCAGGGGGCTTTTGGTGGCTACACCTTC	CASSPQSQGAFGGYTF
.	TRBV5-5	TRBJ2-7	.	TGTGCCAGCAGCCTATCCGGGGGAGGGACAGGCGAGCAGTACTTC	CASSLSGGGTGEQYF
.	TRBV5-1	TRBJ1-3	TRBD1	TGCGCCAGCAGCTGGGGGACAGGGGGTTTACTCTCTGGAAACACCATATATTTT	CASSWGTGGLLSGNTIYF
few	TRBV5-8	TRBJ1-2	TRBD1	TGTGCCAGCAGCTTCGACAGGGGGGACGGCTACACCTTC	CASSFDRGDGYTF
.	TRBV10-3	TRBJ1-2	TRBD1	TGTGCCATCAGTGAATGGGACAGCGGAGACTACACCTTC	CAISEWDSGDYTF
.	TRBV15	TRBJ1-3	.	TGTGCCACCAGCAGAGACAGCTCTGGAAACACCATATATTTT	CATSRDSSGNTIYF
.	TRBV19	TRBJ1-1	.	TGTGCCAGTAGTATAGATCAACGCGGGGGCGAGGGCACTGAAGCTTTCTTT	CASSIDQRGGEGTEAFF
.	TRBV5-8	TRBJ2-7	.	TGTGCCAGCAGCTTGGTGGGGGGTTACGAGCAGTACTTC	CASSLVGGYEQYF
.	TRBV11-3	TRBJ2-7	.	TGTGCCAGCAGCTTACGCCGAGTACCCTACGAGCAGTACTTC	CASSLRRVPYEQYF
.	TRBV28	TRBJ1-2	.	TGTGCCAGCAGCCTCATCTCTCGGGGGGCGAGGGGATCTGGCTACACCTTC	CASSLISRGARGSGYTF
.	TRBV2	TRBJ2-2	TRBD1	TGTGCCAGCAGTGAATACAGGGGAAACACCGGGGAGCTGTTTTTT	CASSEYRGNTGELFF
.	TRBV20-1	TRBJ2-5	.	TGCAGTGCCCTAGCAGTCCCAACCCAGTACTTC	CSALAVPTQYF
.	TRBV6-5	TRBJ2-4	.	TGTGCCAGCAGGGGGCCTGGTACTCTAAACATTCAGTACTTC	CASRGPGTLNIQYF
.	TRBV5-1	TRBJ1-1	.	TGCGCCAGCAGCTCGGATATCGGGGTATCCGAAGCTTTCTTT	CASSSDIGVSEAFF
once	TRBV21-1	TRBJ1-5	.	TGTGCCAGCAGCAGGCGACAGGGGGAGGTGAAGCAGCCCCAGCATTTT	CASSRRQGEVKQPQHF
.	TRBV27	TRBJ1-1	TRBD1	TGTGCCAGCAGAACCAGACCGGGACAGGGAGGAACTGAAGCTTTCTTT	CASRTRPGQGGTEAFF
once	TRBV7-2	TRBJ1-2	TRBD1	TGTGCCAGCAGCTTAATAGACAGGGAATCGGGCGGCTACACCTTC	CASSLIDRESGGYTF
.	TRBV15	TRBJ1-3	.	TGTGCCACCAGCAGAGACCCAGGGTATGGAAACACCATATATTTT	CATSRDPGYGNTIYF
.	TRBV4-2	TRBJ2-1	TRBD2	TGTGCCAGCAGCCAAGACGGGACTAGCGGCAATGAGCAGTTCTTC	CASSQDGTSGNEQFF
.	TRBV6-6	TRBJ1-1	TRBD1	TGTGCCAGCAGTCCCGGACAGGGCTCAAGGGACACTGAAGCTTTCTTT	CASSPGQGSRDTEAFF
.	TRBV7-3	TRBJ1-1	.	TGTGCCAGCAGCCCCTCAGGGGATCTATGGGGTACTGAAGCTTTCTTT	CASSPSGDLWGTEAFF
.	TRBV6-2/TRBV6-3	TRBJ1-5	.	TGTGCCAGCAGTTACTTGGGGGGTTTCTCTCAGCCCCAGCATTTT	CASSYLGGFSQPQHF
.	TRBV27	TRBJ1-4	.	TGTGCCAGCAGTACCCCTAGTGGCGGGAGTAAACTGTTTTTT	CASSTPSGGSKLFF
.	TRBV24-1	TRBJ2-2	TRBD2	TGTGCCACCAGTGCTGCGGCTAGCGGAAACACCGGGGAGCTGTTTTTT	CATSAAASGNTGELFF
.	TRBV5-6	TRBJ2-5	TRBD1	TGTGCCAGCAGCTTGCCGGGCCAGGGGGCCGGAGAGACCCAGTACTTC	CASSLPGQGAGETQYF
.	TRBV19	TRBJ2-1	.	TGTGCCAGTAGCGGTGGCGGGGCGAGTGAGCAGTTCTTC	CASSGGGASEQFF
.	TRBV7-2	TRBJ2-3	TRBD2	TGTGCCAGCAGCTTAGCTGAGCGGGAGGGCCACCGGTCATGGACAGATACGCAGTATTTT	CASSLAEREGHRSWTDTQYF
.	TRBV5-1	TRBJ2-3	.	TGCGCCAGCAGCTTATCTAGCCAAGATACGCAGTATTTT	CASSLSSQDTQYF